The rows below give T cell receptor beta chains drawn from one sample of a study of T cell responses to AZD1222 COVID-19 vaccine. Clones were sequenced by immunoSEQ multiplex PCR, and TCRdb holds only the in-frame ones, with some missing. The profile shows fewer than 90,000 clones, over 75% of them singletons. The starting material was peripheral blood, obtained 28 days after the second AZD1222 dose. The receptors shown here come from an adult who received the AZD1222 COVID-19 vaccine. Each CDR3 is given with its conserved first and last residue. The D gene is left open where the match is weak. Only some rows state a clone size, as once, few, many or a class for expanded clones.

TRBV6-2/TRBV6-3,TRBJ1-2,.,.,CASSYLAGAHGYTF,TGTGCCAGCAGTTACCTGGCAGGGGCCCATGGCTACACCTTC
TRBV7-8,TRBJ2-5,.,.,CASSQSSGLLETQYF,TGTGCCAGCAGCCAAAGTAGCGGCCTCTTAGAGACCCAGTACTTC
TRBV30,TRBJ2-1,TRBD2,.,CAWRLLAAFNEQFF,TGTGCCTGGAGATTACTAGCGGCGTTTAATGAGCAGTTCTTC
TRBV6-5,TRBJ1-2,TRBD1,.,CASSYTLGQGYTF,TGTGCCAGCAGTTACACCCTGGGACAGGGCTACACCTTC
TRBV2,TRBJ1-6,.,.,CASATSNSPLHF,TGTGCCAGCGCGACAAGCAATTCACCCCTCCACTTT
TRBV3-1/TRBV3-2,TRBJ1-1,.,.,CASIGGGSAFF,TGTGCCAGCATCGGAGGAGGTTCAGCTTTCTTT
TRBV24-1,TRBJ1-6,.,.,CATKGSYNSPLHF,TGTGCCACAAAGGGATCCTATAATTCACCCCTCCACTTT
TRBV7-2,TRBJ2-5,.,.,CASSLLGVQQETQYF,TGTGCCAGCAGCCTTTTGGGAGTACAGCAAGAGACCCAGTACTTC
TRBV7-9,TRBJ1-2,TRBD1,.,CASSQTGGAGYTF,TGTGCCAGCAGCCAGACAGGGGGGGCTGGCTACACCTTC
TRBV19,TRBJ2-5,TRBD2,.,CASSIGTSGGFGETQYF,TGTGCCAGTAGTATCGGGACTAGCGGGGGATTCGGAGAGACCCAGTACTTC
TRBV2,TRBJ1-2,.,.,CAGVPARANYGYTF,TGTGCCGGAGTCCCTGCTAGAGCTAACTATGGCTACACCTTC
TRBV5-4,TRBJ1-2,.,.,CASSPPQGIYGYTF,TGTGCCAGCAGCCCGCCTCAGGGTATCTATGGCTACACCTTC
TRBV10-3,TRBJ2-7,.,.,CAISGSHSKTYEQYF,TGTGCCATCAGTGGTAGCCATAGTAAGACCTACGAGCAGTACTTC
TRBV5-4,TRBJ1-6,.,.,CASSADGSYNSPLHF,TGTGCCAGCAGCGCGGACGGATCCTATAATTCACCCCTCCACTTT
TRBV6-5,TRBJ1-5,TRBD1,.,CASRTGGLGNQPQHF,TGTGCCAGCAGGACAGGGGGCTTAGGCAATCAGCCCCAGCATTTT
TRBV5-4,TRBJ1-2,.,.,CASSPGLIYGYTF,TGTGCCAGCAGCCCTGGACTGATCTATGGCTACACCTTC
TRBV5-6,TRBJ2-5,.,.,CASSLGGRFETQYF,TGTGCCAGCAGCTTGGGAGGGCGATTCGAGACCCAGTACTTC
TRBV10-2,TRBJ2-3,.,.,CASSEQEDTQYF,TGCGCCAGCAGTGAGCAGGAAGATACGCAGTATTTT
TRBV7-2,TRBJ1-2,.,.,CASSLGTGARSYTF,TGTGCCAGCAGCTTAGGGACGGGGGCGCGGAGCTACACCTTC
TRBV7-6,TRBJ2-5,.,.,CASRIAGGPRETQYF,TGTGCCAGCAGGATAGCAGGAGGGCCTCGGGAGACCCAGTACTTC
TRBV19,TRBJ1-3,.,.,CASSITFSDRNTIYF,TGTGCCAGTAGTATAACTTTCAGCGACCGAAACACCATATATTTT
TRBV5-1,TRBJ1-4,.,.,CASSEPTGPNEKLFF,TGCGCCAGCAGCGAGCCGACAGGCCCTAATGAAAAACTGTTTTTT
TRBV5-6,TRBJ1-3,.,.,CASSQGAVWGNTIYF,TGTGCCAGCAGTCAAGGGGCAGTGTGGGGAAACACCATATATTTT
TRBV19,TRBJ1-2,.,.,CASSARYYGYTF,TGTGCCAGTAGTGCACGGTACTATGGCTACACCTTC
TRBV7-2,TRBJ1-4,.,.,CASSFWGATNEKLFF,TGTGCCAGCAGCTTCTGGGGAGCAACTAATGAAAAACTGTTTTTT
TRBV14,TRBJ2-2,.,medium-sized,CASSQAPFAGELFF,TGTGCCAGCAGCCAAGCGCCCTTCGCCGGGGAGCTGTTTTTT
TRBV6-2/TRBV6-3,TRBJ1-1,.,.,CASSMGTEAFF,TGTGCCAGCAGTATGGGAACTGAAGCTTTCTTT
TRBV7-9,TRBJ2-7,.,.,CASSSPGSYEQYF,TGTGCCAGCAGCTCCCCGGGGTCCTACGAGCAGTACTTC
TRBV4-3,TRBJ2-7,.,.,CASSQEQAFSYEQYF,TGCGCCAGCAGCCAAGAACAGGCCTTCTCCTACGAGCAGTACTTC
TRBV6-4,TRBJ2-2,TRBD2,many,CASSSGGATGELFF,TGTGCCAGCAGTAGCGGGGGGGCCACCGGGGAGCTGTTTTTT
TRBV11-3,TRBJ2-7,TRBD1,.,CASSPRTGGGEQYF,TGTGCCAGCAGCCCCCGGACAGGGGGGGGCGAGCAGTACTTC
TRBV4-1,TRBJ2-3,.,.,CASSQEDRVTDTQYF,TGCGCCAGCAGCCAAGAGGATAGGGTCACAGATACGCAGTATTTT
TRBV6-5,TRBJ2-4,.,.,CASSSLALAKNIQYF,TGTGCCAGCAGTTCCTTAGCCCTAGCCAAAAACATTCAGTACTTC
TRBV30,TRBJ2-3,TRBD1,.,CAWSVLEGATDTQYF,TGTGCCTGGAGTGTACTTGAGGGGGCCACAGATACGCAGTATTTT
TRBV5-1,TRBJ2-1,TRBD2,.,CASSFQRGVSSYNEQFF,TGCGCCAGCAGCTTCCAGCGGGGGGTTAGCTCCTACAATGAGCAGTTCTTC
TRBV5-1,TRBJ1-2,TRBD1,once,CASSPGQPYGYTF,TGCGCCAGCAGCCCGGGACAGCCCTATGGCTACACCTTC
TRBV18,TRBJ1-2,TRBD1,.,CASSPDGTGVYGYTF,TGTGCCAGCTCACCCGACGGGACAGGGGTCTATGGCTACACCTTC
TRBV7-9,TRBJ1-4,.,.,CASSLVLGTSGEKLFF,TGTGCCAGCAGCTTAGTGTTGGGAACCTCGGGGGAAAAACTGTTTTTT
TRBV19,TRBJ2-6,.,.,CASSGPASSGANVLTF,TGTGCCAGTAGTGGTCCAGCCAGCTCTGGGGCCAACGTCCTGACTTTC
TRBV20-1,TRBJ1-1,.,once,CSASPSGVRNTEAFF,TGCAGTGCCAGTCCCAGCGGGGTAAGAAACACTGAAGCTTTCTTT
TRBV5-1,TRBJ1-2,TRBD1,.,CASSLATDRAGVYGYTF,TGCGCCAGCAGCTTGGCTACGGACAGGGCTGGAGTCTATGGCTACACCTTC
TRBV12-3/TRBV12-4,TRBJ2-7,.,.,CASSVSWEQYF,TGTGCCAGCAGTGTTTCGTGGGAGCAGTACTTC
TRBV12-3/TRBV12-4,TRBJ1-1,.,.,CASSWEGYTEAFF,TGTGCCAGCAGCTGGGAGGGTTACACTGAAGCTTTCTTT
TRBV5-1,TRBJ1-2,.,once,CASTVDIAF,TGCGCCAGTACCGTTGACATAGCCTTC
TRBV12-3/TRBV12-4,TRBJ2-2,.,.,CASSLVVPGELFF,TGTGCCAGCAGTTTAGTAGTTCCCGGGGAGCTGTTTTTT
TRBV3-1/TRBV3-2,TRBJ1-2,.,.,CASSPGPGGYTF,TGTGCCAGCAGCCCTGGGCCTGGAGGCTACACCTTC
TRBV21-1,TRBJ1-4,.,.,CASSKSAKTNEKLFF,TGTGCCAGCAGCAAGAGCGCCAAAACCAATGAAAAACTGTTTTTT
TRBV4-1,TRBJ2-3,.,.,CASSQSSWVTDTQYF,TGCGCCAGCAGCCAATCCTCCTGGGTCACAGATACGCAGTATTTT
TRBV2,TRBJ2-2,TRBD2,.,CASRTLAGGPPGELFF,TGTGCCAGCAGAACATTAGCGGGGGGGCCGCCCGGGGAGCTGTTTTTT
TRBV19,TRBJ1-1,.,.,CASSQGQHTEAFF,TGTGCCAGTAGCCAAGGACAGCACACTGAAGCTTTCTTT
TRBV19,TRBJ2-7,TRBD2,.,CASKGLAGNEQYF,TGTGCCAGTAAGGGACTAGCGGGGAACGAGCAGTACTTC
TRBV6-5,TRBJ1-6,.,few,CASSYSQRGYNSPLHF,TGTGCCAGCAGTTACTCCCAGAGAGGCTATAATTCACCCCTCCACTTT
TRBV3-1/TRBV3-2,TRBJ2-3,.,.,CASSHGVGTQYF,TGTGCCAGCAGCCACGGTGTCGGTACGCAGTATTTT
TRBV4-1,TRBJ2-3,TRBD2,.,CASSQVGLAGGRQTPTDTQYF,TGCGCCAGCAGCCAAGTGGGCCTAGCGGGGGGCCGACAAACTCCCACAGATACGCAGTATTTT
TRBV28,TRBJ1-1,TRBD1,.,CASSPRQGLSTEAFF,TGTGCCAGCAGCCCAAGACAGGGGTTGAGCACTGAAGCTTTCTTT
TRBV6-5,TRBJ1-5,TRBD1,.,CASIPTTGAQPQHF,TGTGCCAGCATCCCTACGACAGGGGCACAGCCCCAGCATTTT
TRBV7-3,TRBJ2-5,.,.,CASSLTIVETQYF,TGTGCCAGCAGCTTAACGATAGTAGAGACCCAGTACTTC
TRBV7-3,TRBJ1-2,TRBD1,.,CASSLGQGPGYTF,TGTGCCAGCAGCTTAGGACAGGGGCCTGGCTACACCTTC